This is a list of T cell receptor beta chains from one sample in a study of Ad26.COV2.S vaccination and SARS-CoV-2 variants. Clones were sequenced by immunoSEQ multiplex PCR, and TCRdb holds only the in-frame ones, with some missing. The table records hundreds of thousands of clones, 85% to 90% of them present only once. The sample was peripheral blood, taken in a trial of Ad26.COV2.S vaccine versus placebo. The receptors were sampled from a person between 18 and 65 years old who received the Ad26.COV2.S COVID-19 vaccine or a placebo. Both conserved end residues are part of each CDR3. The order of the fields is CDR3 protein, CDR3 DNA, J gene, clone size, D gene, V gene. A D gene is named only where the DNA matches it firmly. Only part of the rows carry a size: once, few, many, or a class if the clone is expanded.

CDR3aa: CASSGPNTGELFF; CDR3nt: TGTGCCAGCAGCGGACCCAACACCGGGGAGCTGTTTTTT; j_gene: TRBJ2-2; abundance: -; d_gene: -; v_gene: TRBV14
CDR3aa: CASSFGTGSEAFF; CDR3nt: TGTGCCAGCAGCTTCGGGACAGGGTCTGAAGCTTTCTTT; j_gene: TRBJ1-1; abundance: -; d_gene: TRBD1; v_gene: TRBV5-6
CDR3aa: CASSRKGSAGNTIYF; CDR3nt: TGTGCCAGCAGCCGAAAGGGTAGTGCTGGAAACACCATATATTTT; j_gene: TRBJ1-3; abundance: -; d_gene: -; v_gene: TRBV7-9
CDR3aa: CASSQDTGTVYGYTF; CDR3nt: TGTGCCAGCAGCCAAGACACCGGGACTGTCTATGGCTACACCTTC; j_gene: TRBJ1-2; abundance: medium-sized; d_gene: -; v_gene: TRBV3-1/TRBV3-2
CDR3aa: CASSIGQGIFSYEQYF; CDR3nt: TGTGCCAGCAGCATCGGACAGGGAATTTTTTCCTACGAGCAGTACTTC; j_gene: TRBJ2-7; abundance: -; d_gene: TRBD1; v_gene: TRBV7-9
CDR3aa: CASSKEEGWTGELFF; CDR3nt: TGTGCCAGCAGCAAAGAGGAGGGGTGGACCGGGGAGCTGTTTTTT; j_gene: TRBJ2-2; abundance: few; d_gene: -; v_gene: TRBV21-1
CDR3aa: CASSVGGEGSPLHF; CDR3nt: TGTGCCAGCAGCGTCGGCGGGGAGGGTTCACCCCTCCACTTT; j_gene: TRBJ1-6; abundance: -; d_gene: -; v_gene: TRBV9
CDR3aa: CASSPVLGPASYGYTF; CDR3nt: TGTGCCAGCTCACCGGTGTTAGGGCCCGCCAGCTATGGCTACACCTTC; j_gene: TRBJ1-2; abundance: -; d_gene: -; v_gene: TRBV18
CDR3aa: CASSLRGGVTYNEQFF; CDR3nt: TGTGCCAGCAGCTTAAGAGGGGGGGTTACCTACAATGAGCAGTTCTTC; j_gene: TRBJ2-1; abundance: -; d_gene: -; v_gene: TRBV7-9
CDR3aa: CSVEGMEGNGYTF; CDR3nt: TGCAGCGTTGAAGGGATGGAGGGTAATGGCTACACCTTC; j_gene: TRBJ1-2; abundance: -; d_gene: -; v_gene: TRBV29-1
CDR3aa: CASRDRASYEQYF; CDR3nt: TGTGCCAGCCGGGACAGGGCCTCCTACGAGCAGTACTTC; j_gene: TRBJ2-7; abundance: few; d_gene: -; v_gene: TRBV21-1
CDR3aa: CASSFPRAPKNTGELFF; CDR3nt: TGTGCCAGCAGCTTCCCTCGGGCACCCAAGAACACCGGGGAGCTGTTTTTT; j_gene: TRBJ2-2; abundance: few; d_gene: -; v_gene: TRBV11-3
CDR3aa: CASSFLISSYNEQFF; CDR3nt: TGCGCCAGCAGCTTTCTGATAAGTTCCTACAATGAGCAGTTCTTC; j_gene: TRBJ2-1; abundance: -; d_gene: -; v_gene: TRBV4-3
CDR3aa: CASSISKGYGYTF; CDR3nt: TGTGCCAGTAGTATTTCTAAGGGCTATGGCTACACCTTC; j_gene: TRBJ1-2; abundance: -; d_gene: -; v_gene: TRBV19
CDR3aa: CASSEALYFSAFF; CDR3nt: TGTGCCAGCAGTGAAGCGCTTTATTTTTCAGCTTTCTTT; j_gene: TRBJ1-1; abundance: -; d_gene: -; v_gene: TRBV2
CDR3aa: CASSEIRTGNFPYEQYF; CDR3nt: TGCGCCAGCAGTGAGATCCGTACAGGAAACTTTCCCTACGAGCAGTACTTC; j_gene: TRBJ2-7; abundance: -; d_gene: -; v_gene: TRBV10-1
CDR3aa: CASSLRKRGSISHNEQFF; CDR3nt: TGTGCCAGCAGCTTGAGAAAGAGGGGGAGCATATCCCACAATGAGCAGTTCTTC; j_gene: TRBJ2-1; abundance: -; d_gene: -; v_gene: TRBV5-6
CDR3aa: CASKRDSANTGELFF; CDR3nt: TGTGCCAGCAAGCGGGACAGTGCGAACACCGGGGAGCTGTTTTTT; j_gene: TRBJ2-2; abundance: -; d_gene: -; v_gene: TRBV28
CDR3aa: CASSTGSPYEQYF; CDR3nt: TGTGCCAGCAGCACAGGGAGCCCCTACGAGCAGTACTTC; j_gene: TRBJ2-7; abundance: -; d_gene: -; v_gene: TRBV28
CDR3aa: CASSLVTNSYEQYF; CDR3nt: TGCGCCAGCAGCTTGGTGACGAACTCCTACGAGCAGTACTTC; j_gene: TRBJ2-7; abundance: -; d_gene: -; v_gene: TRBV5-1